One sample yielded the 17 T cell receptor beta chains listed below, sequenced in a study of cytomegalovirus exposure and HLA in healthy donors. A multiplex PCR was run with 60 Vbeta primers and 13 Jbeta primers. Here immunoSEQ multiplex PCR was the method, and the copy in TCRdb shows in-frame clones only, minus some. The repertoire holds 130,000 to 150,000 clones, with about 75% as singletons. Sequencing input: PBMCs. The receptors here all came from a man in his 60s in good health and CMV-seronegative.

The chain is built from TRBV4-1 and TRBJ2-1; TRBD2 matches at 9 bases. The CDR3 is made up of 17 amino acids. V shed 0 bases, J shed 10 bases, and the junction held 13 bases outside the gene matches. The germline gives CDR1 MGHRA, CDR2 YSYEKL. Written as DNA, the CDR3 is TGCGCCAGCAGCCAAGATACGGCTAGCGGGGCCCTCGGGGAGCAGTTCTTC. Residues: CASSQDTASGALGEQFF.

The gene calls are TRBV30 and TRBJ2-3, with 10 bases that match TRBD2. Germline values: CDR1 GTSNPN, CDR2 SVGIG (reference sequence). The CDR3 contains 15 residues. Losses at the gene ends were 1 base for V and 1 base for J; bases not matched to a gene: 2. Here the CDR3 DNA reads TGTGCCTGGAGTGCCGGACTAGCGGGCACAGATACGCAGTATTTT. Translation: CAWSAGLAGTDTQYF. The full variable domain, rest sourced from reference TRBV30 and TRBJ2-3, is SQTIHQWPATLVQPVGSPLSLECTVEGTSNPNLYWYRQAAGRGLQLLFYSVGIGQISSEVPQNLSASRPQDRQFILSSKKLLLSDSGFYLCAWSAGLAGTDTQYFGPGTRLTVL.

The rearrangement links TRBV6-5 to TRBJ2-7; TRBD2 matches 12 bases. The germline gives CDR1 MNHEY, CDR2 SVGAGI. Trimming cost V 6 bases and J 3 bases; bases outside gene matches: 3. The CDR3 consists of 14 residues. The CDR3 protein is CASRKTSGSYEQYF. Written as DNA, the CDR3 is TGTGCCAGCAGGAAGACTAGCGGGAGCTACGAGCAGTACTTC.

The V and J genes are TRBV5-4 and TRBJ2-1, with TRBD1 matching over 7 bases. This CDR3 comprises 14 residues. Looked up from germline, CDR1 is SGHNT and CDR2 is YYREEE (reference sequence). V lost 3 bases and J lost 8; bases outside the gene matches: 8. The CDR3 spells CASSSRTGFYEQFF. CDR3 DNA: TGTGCCAGCAGCTCCCGGACAGGTTTCTATGAGCAGTTCTTC.

This clone has more than one count but fewer than ten. This chain uses TRBV5-1 with TRBJ2-5, with D uncertain. The length of the CDR3 is 12 residues. Germline CDR1 and CDR2: SGHRS and YFSETQ. V was clipped by 1 base and J by 4 bases, with 5 bases between them. The CDR3 reads CASSLYSETQYF. DNA for the CDR3: TGCGCCAGCAGCTTGTACTCAGAGACCCAGTACTTC.

This clone showed up just once. The chain uses TRBV5-4 and TRBJ2-2, with D maybe TRBD2 (5 bases). This CDR3 comprises 15 residues. V was trimmed by 2 bases and J by 4 bases, leaving 12 bases between them. The germline V gene has CDR1 SGHNT and CDR2 YYREEE (reference sequence). CDR3 residues: CASSFPSRGTGELFF. The CDR3 DNA reads as TGTGCCAGCAGCTTCCCTAGCCGGGGCACCGGGGAGCTGTTTTTT.

V gene TRBV21-1 combines with J gene TRBJ1-1; the table gives TRBD1 as D, unverified against the DNA. TRBV21-1 is deemed a pseudogene. The CDR3 is made up of 12 amino acids. This chain's CDR3 is CASSTVDRAAFF. The DNA for the CDR3 is TGTGCCAGCAGCACTGTAGACAGGGCAGCTTTCTTT.

V gene TRBV2 combines with J gene TRBJ1-3; TRBD1 might be the D (5 bases). V lost 4 bases and J lost 2, with 15 bases in between. CDR1 is SNHLY and CDR2 is FYNNEI in the germline V gene. The length of the CDR3 is 16 residues. The CDR3 sequence: CASSADLTGPGNTIYF. In DNA, the CDR3 is TGTGCCAGCAGTGCGGACCTAACAGGTCCTGGAAACACCATATATTTT.

The chain uses TRBV5-5 and TRBJ2-1; D perhaps matches TRBD2 (7 bases). V dropped 0 bases and J dropped 9 bases, with 10 bases sitting between them. Germline V gene data show CDR1 as SGHKS and CDR2 as YYEKEE (reference sequence). The CDR3 extends over 13 amino acids. The CDR3 protein is CASSLEGGGEQFF. CDR3 bases: TGTGCCAGCAGCTTGGAGGGGGGGGGTGAGCAGTTCTTC.

This clone was counted a few times. V gene TRBV7-8 combines with J gene TRBJ1-2; TRBD1 might be the D (6 bases). The CDR3 is made up of 15 amino acids. Germline V gene data show CDR1 as SGHVS and CDR2 as FQNEAQ. The V and J ends lost 0 bases and 2 bases respectively, with 10 bases between them. CDR3 DNA sequence: TGTGCCAGCAGCTTAGCCCCAGGGGCCAACTATGGCTACACCTTC. Translated: CASSLAPGANYGYTF.

The genes are TRBV6-5 and TRBJ1-2; D gene ambiguous. Trimming pared 6 bases from V and 4 bases from J, leaving 12 bases between. This CDR3 contains 13 residues. Germline assignment: CDR1 MNHEY and CDR2 SVGAGI. DNA of the CDR3: TGTGCCAGCAGCCTAGAGGGTCTCTATGGCTACACCTTC. This translates into CASSLEGLYGYTF.

The rearrangement joins TRBV2 to TRBJ2-7; 7 nucleotides match TRBD1. The CDR3 length is 14 residues. V shed 8 bases and J 8 bases; nucleotides not matched to a gene: 15. Germline-derived CDR1 and CDR2 are SNHLY and FYNNEI. The CDR3 loop is CASQSGTAVEKQYF. The CDR3 DNA reads as TGTGCCAGCCAGTCCGGGACAGCCGTTGAGAAGCAGTACTTC.

V and J are TRBV5-1 and TRBJ1-4, with TRBD1 matching over 8 bases. Germline V CDR1 and CDR2: SGHRS, YFSETQ. J was trimmed by 7 bases and V by 5 bases; bases with no gene match: 7. The CDR3 is 14 residues long. The CDR3 DNA sequence: TGCGCCAGCAGGACCGGACAGGGAAGTGAAAAACTGTTTTTT. Translating it yields CASRTGQGSEKLFF.

The chain carries TRBV6-1 and TRBJ2-5, with TRBD1 matching 10 bases. CDR1 and CDR2 (germline): MNHNS, SASEGT. CDR3 length: 14 amino acids. J gave up 5 bases and V 6 bases, and 6 bases lay outside the gene matches. This chain's CDR3 is CASSDRGRAETQYF. The CDR3 region has the DNA TGTGCCAGCAGCGACAGGGGGCGCGCGGAGACCCAGTACTTC.

CDR3 DNA sequence: TGTGCCAGTAGTATCGGGACAGTTGCGGACGGCTACACCTTC. The encoded protein is CASSIGTVADGYTF. The chain carries TRBV19 and TRBJ1-2; TRBD1 agrees at 7 bases. Losses at the gene ends were 3 bases for V and 8 bases for J; bases not matched to a gene: 9. Per germline, CDR1 LNHDA and CDR2 SQIVND (reference sequence). The CDR3 consists of 14 residues. Full variable domain (remainder filled in from reference TRBV19 and TRBJ1-2): DGGITQSPKYLFRKEGQNVTLSCEQNLNHDAMYWYRQDPGQGLRLIYYSQIVNDFQKGDIAEGYSVSREKKESFPLTVTSAQKNPTAFYLCASSIGTVADGYTFGSGTRLTVV.

The rearrangement links TRBV6-1 to TRBJ2-7; TRBD2 aligns across 8 bases. V lost 0 bases and J lost 2; bases outside the gene matches: 6. Germline-derived CDR1 and CDR2 are MNHNS and SASEGT. The CDR3 has 16 amino acids. The CDR3 here is CASSEARIAGPYEQYF. The DNA of the CDR3 is TGTGCCAGCAGTGAAGCGCGGATAGCGGGACCCTACGAGCAGTACTTC.

The V call is TRBV9, the J call TRBJ1-2; possibly TRBD1 for D (6 bases). Deletions cut 0 bases from V and 4 bases from J, with 13 bases between. Germline loops: CDR1 SGDLS, CDR2 YYNGEE. This CDR3 is 15 amino acids long. CDR3 DNA sequence: TGTGCCAGCAGCGTAGGGACAGAGATTAGCTATGGCTACACCTTC. Translation gives CASSVGTEISYGYTF.